The source of this T cell receptor beta chain is a study of T cell responses to AZD1222 COVID-19 vaccine (dated by TCRdb to about 2021). Regarding the research as a whole: Because spike-specific TCR depth and breadth did not differ between the two schedules, AZD1222 recipients who got a second dose at roughly 4 weeks were pooled with those who got a second dose at roughly 12 weeks. TCR sequencing covered some 250 trial participants: around 210 given two doses of AZD1222 and about 26 given two doses of MenACWY control vaccine. Trial participants were enrolled by age into 18-55, 56-69 and 70-plus year subgroups, with roughly 160, 29 and 62 TCR-sequenced participants respectively.

Per the publication, the time point label means: baseline before first vaccination. Samples from vaccinated people were obtained from the UK trials COV001 and COV002, which included a single-blind randomized controlled phase 2/3 trial of AZD1222 (ChAdOx1 nCoV-19) in healthy adults. For TCRbeta chain sequencing, PBMC samples were collected from trial participants at day 0 and at day 28 after the second dose. The full study reports these points: The vaccine-associated CD4 TCRs covered the entire spike protein, and the dominant responses fell in regions 160-218 and 743-854. Conclusions about previously exposed vaccinees were limited because only six AZD1222 recipients were SARS-CoV-2 seropositive at baseline. No day 14 peak-response samples were available, so repertoires were characterized only after the peak T cell response. In the small 56-69-year group, the increase in depth fell short of significance, most likely because of low power. A significant rise in spike-specific TCR breadth and depth was observed after two AZD1222 doses relative to day 0 and relative to MenACWY recipients. Participants were mostly white British and included more females than males, and it was suggested by the authors that clonal diversity may have been underestimated. Reportedly, close to half of the unique spike-specific TCRs recognized epitopes lying outside the regions that are mutated in the B.1.351 and B.1.1.7 variants.

The CDR3 regions of human TCRbeta chains were subjected to immunosequencing. On the authors' methods: Repertoire TCRs were checked for matches against a reference library of SARS-CoV-2-specific TCRs that had been generated using the MIRA antigen-specificity platform. Breadth was defined as the fraction of unique TCRs that were SARS-CoV-2-associated. Depth was defined as the fraction of total T cells that were SARS-CoV-2-associated. Using the MIRA data, each spike-specific TCR was mapped to the spike region that the TCR reacts to and placed in a CD4 or CD8 class. Log10-transformed breadth and depth values were compared by one-way ANOVA with Sidak's multiple comparisons tests. The table was pulled from immuneACCESS by TCRdb, which kept in-frame rearrangements only. Such tables lose some clones; where checked, under half of the loss comes from unresolved V genes, and the rest has no known cause. The DNA was the basis for D and trimming; V, J and clone size are from that table. The sample has about 190,000 clones on record, approximately 92% of them singletons. Of the sample, roughly 1.3% falls within the top ten clones.

A note on this clone: This receptor's antigen is unknown. The record has no base qualities; no much larger clone is one base away.

CDR1 and CDR2 were assigned from the germline V gene as SGHRS and YFSETQ. V sheds 1 base and J sheds 5 bases, leaving 7 bases between their ends. The CDR3 contains 13 residues, cysteine and phenylalanine counted. The sequence is cut down to CDR3 DNA, 39 bases in frame from base 1. The chain is assembled from TRBV5-1 and TRBJ1-5; no D segment can be confidently identified. This receptor was obtained from an adult in good health. The sample in question was peripheral blood, obtained on day 0 of AZD1222 vaccination. The bases read TGCGCCAGCAGCTTGAACGGTGATCAGCCCCAGCATTTT. It encodes CASSLNGDQPQHF.